This T cell receptor beta chain was identified during a study of T-cell reconstitution after alpha-beta-depleted transplantation in children. A TCRbeta library incorporating unique molecular identifiers was prepared. TCRdb redid the calling of the PCR reads with MiXCR, one entry per CDR3 protein. The sample carries hundreds of thousands of distinct CDR3 sequences, about an eighth recorded once. Germline V gene sequence: CDR1 SGHRS, CDR2 YFSETQ. The J segment lost 1 base and the V segment lost 5 bases, leaving 6 bases of the junction unmatched. CDR3 size: 15 residues. The chain carries TRBV5-1 and TRBJ2-3, with 8 bases fitting TRBD1. This TCR was recovered from a girl aged 2-15 years with congenital amegakaryocytic thrombocytopenia, due to receive a stem cell transplant. The material was PBMCs, obtained before TCRalphabeta/CD19-depleted stem cell transplant. Here the CDR3 reads CASSIQGARTDTQYF. The DNA for the CDR3 is TGCGCCAGCAGTATCCAGGGGGCGCGCACAGATACGCAGTATTTT.